This paragraph reports one T cell receptor beta chain. The target antigen is unknown. The source of the sample is a study of CD8 T cells in Susac syndrome. Study-level results: Clonal CD8+ expansion in Susac was highest in TEMRA cells and active patients.

Random hexamers primed reverse transcription of about 0.45 to 1 ug RNA. MiXCR was run by TCRdb on the immunoSEQ multiplex PCR reads, yielding one entry per CDR3 protein. The sample carries 85,000 to 120,000 distinct CDR3 sequences, approximately 94% recorded once. This sequence originates from a human donor with Susac syndrome. Sequencing input: CD8+ T cells from PBMCs.

This CDR3 reads CASSFGLGTAEGEQFF. The CDR3 nucleotides read TGTGCCAGCAGCTTCGGCTTGGGAACTGCTGAGGGTGAGCAGTTCTTC. The chain has TRBV7-2 and TRBJ2-1; TRBD2 is a possible D gene (5 bases). CDR3 length: 16 amino acids. The germline gives CDR1 SGHTA, CDR2 FQGNSA. Trimming shortened V by 3 bases and J by 9 bases, and 21 bases separated the two germline ends.